The 17 T cell receptor beta chains below come from one sample, sequenced in a study of blood T cell repertoires in COVID-19. Here immunoSEQ multiplex PCR was the method, and the copy in TCRdb shows in-frame clones only, minus some. This table holds 300,000 or so clones, more than 75% found once. The sample consisted of PBMCs or T cells enriched from blood (not recorded which). These TCRs come from a woman in her 30s who had recovered from COVID-19.

V is TRBV3-1 (or the pseudogene TRBV3-2) and J is TRBJ2-5, with a tentative D call TRBD2 (6 bases). Germline CDR1 reads LGHDT; CDR2 reads YNNKEL (reference sequence). This CDR3 spans 15 amino acids. V lost 0 bases and J lost 1, with 9 bases in between. CDR3 region: CASSQDRRGQETQYF. In nucleotides, the CDR3 is TGTGCCAGCAGCCAAGATAGGAGGGGCCAAGAGACCCAGTACTTC.

The chain carries TRBV25-1 and TRBJ2-7; D remains unclear. CDR1 is MGHDK and CDR2 is SYGVNS in the germline V gene. The CDR3 loop spans 14 amino acids. V lost 4 bases to trimming and J lost 5 bases, with 15 bases between them. The CDR3: CASSGDAYENEQYF. The CDR3 DNA sequence: TGTGCCAGCAGTGGAGATGCATACGAGAACGAGCAGTACTTC.

This clone was detected a few times. V and J are TRBV19 and TRBJ1-1, with 10 positions matching TRBD1. V shed 5 bases, J shed 6 bases, and the junction held 6 bases outside the gene matches. This CDR3 is built from 14 residues. Germline V lookup: CDR1 LNHDA, CDR2 SQIVND (reference sequence). The CDR3 bases are TGTGCCAGTAGTCTTTCCGGGACAGGGGCTGAAGCTTTCTTT. This codes for CASSLSGTGAEAFF.

The V call is TRBV15, the J call TRBJ1-1; D unresolved. Looked up from germline, CDR1 is LNHNV and CDR2 is YYDKDF (reference sequence). Trimming took 0 bases from V and 1 from J, leaving 15 bases between them. The CDR3 is made up of 17 amino acids. As DNA, the CDR3 is TGTGCCACCAGCAGAGATGGAACAGCAACTCAGAACACTGAAGCTTTCTTT. As protein: CATSRDGTATQNTEAFF. The whole variable domain, filled in from reference TRBV15 and TRBJ1-1, reads DAMVIQNPRYQVTQFGKPVTLSCSQTLNHNVMYWYQQKSSQAPKLLFHYYDKDFNNEADTPDNFQSRRPNTSFCFLDIRSPGLGDTAMYLCATSRDGTATQNTEAFFGQGTRLTVV.

V gene TRBV30 combines with J gene TRBJ2-2, with 9 bases that match TRBD2. The CDR3 spans 19 residues. V lost 4 bases and J lost 5; bases outside the gene matches: 20. CDR1 and CDR2 from the germline V gene are GTSNPN and SVGIG (reference sequence). In DNA, the CDR3 is TGTGCCTGGAAAGGGTCGAGGCTAGCGGGAAACCGGGGGACCGGGGAGCTGTTTTTT. It specifies CAWKGSRLAGNRGTGELFF.

This chain uses TRBV28 with TRBJ1-1; 7 bases map to TRBD1. V gave up 5 bases and J gave up 4 bases; unmatched junction bases: 7. This CDR3 spans 14 amino acids. CDR1 is MDHEN and CDR2 is SYDVKM in the germline V gene. The CDR3 sequence is CASSAYRGSTEAFF. The CDR3 bases are TGTGCCAGCAGTGCTTACAGGGGTAGCACTGAAGCTTTCTTT.

The chain couples TRBV11-2 to TRBJ2-2, with 9 bases that match TRBD2. Germline CDR1 and CDR2: SGHAT and FQNNGV. V dropped 3 bases and J dropped 4; count of bases not matched to a gene: 3. The CDR3 contains 15 residues. The chain's CDR3 is CASSFGLAFTGELFF. The CDR3, as DNA: TGTGCCAGCAGCTTCGGACTAGCGTTCACCGGGGAGCTGTTTTTT.

The chain recombines TRBV27 with TRBJ1-2; tentative D call: TRBD1 (6 bases). With 5 bases removed from V and 8 bases from J, the gap between germline ends came to 15 bases. Germline V CDR1 and CDR2: MNHEY, SMNVEV (reference sequence). This CDR3 has 13 amino acids. The CDR3 DNA reads as TGTGCCAGCAGTCCACAGGGATCACCAGGCTACACCTTC. Translation: CASSPQGSPGYTF.

The CDR3 loop is CASSNGADSSYEQYF. CDR3 sequence (DNA): TGCGCCAGCAGCAACGGGGCGGACAGCTCCTACGAGCAGTACTTC. V gene TRBV5-1 combines with J gene TRBJ2-7; tentative D call: TRBD1 (6 bases). Trimming shortened V by 4 bases and J by 0 bases, and 14 bases separated the two germline ends. Germline CDR1 SGHRS, CDR2 YFSETQ. The CDR3 totals 15 residues. Complete variable domain (other parts from reference TRBV5-1 and TRBJ2-7): KAGVTQTPRYLIKTRGQQVTLSCSPISGHRSVSWYQQTPGQGLQFLFEYFSETQRNKGNFPGRFSGRQFSNSRSEMNVSTLELGDSALYLCASSNGADSSYEQYFGPGTRLTVT.

This clone was counted once. V and J are TRBV19 and TRBJ2-3, with TRBD2 matching 12 bases. V gave up 4 bases and J gave up 6 bases; unmatched junction bases: 8. Per germline, CDR1 LNHDA and CDR2 SQIVND (reference sequence). This CDR3 has 16 amino acids. The CDR3 sequence is CASSRLTSGGEDTQYF. CDR3 in DNA: TGTGCCAGTAGTAGACTGACTAGCGGGGGTGAGGATACGCAGTATTTT.

The chain joins TRBV6-6 to TRBJ2-7; 7 bases fit TRBD2. CDR1 and CDR2 (germline): MNHNY, SVGAGI (reference sequence). CDR3 size: 13 residues. Losses at the gene ends were 6 bases for V and 4 bases for J; bases not matched to a gene: 6. The CDR3 sequence is CASSPTGGYEQYF. The CDR3 DNA reads as TGTGCCAGCAGCCCTACCGGGGGGTACGAGCAGTACTTC.

The chain combines TRBV2 with TRBJ1-1, with D perhaps matching TRBD1 (6 bases). Looked up from germline, CDR1 is SNHLY and CDR2 is FYNNEI. This CDR3 spans 14 amino acids. Trimming pared 0 bases from V and 8 bases from J, leaving 13 bases between. For the CDR3, the DNA is TGTGCCAGCAGTGAAGCTGCGGGGGGGCGAGAAGCTTTCTTT. Translation gives CASSEAAGGREAFF.

This chain links TRBV7-2 with TRBJ1-3, with TRBD1 matching 7 bases. Losses at the gene ends were 3 bases for V and 4 bases for J; bases not matched to a gene: 0. Germline V gene data show CDR1 as SGHTA and CDR2 as FQGNSA. The CDR3 contains 13 residues. DNA for the CDR3: TGTGCCAGCAGCTTCAGGGGGGGAAACACCATATATTTT. Translation gives CASSFRGGNTIYF.

V and J are TRBV7-2 and TRBJ1-2, with 8 bases fitting TRBD1. This CDR3 region has 12 residues. The junction had 4 bases not matched to a gene; V was cut back by 5 bases and J by 8 bases. Germline-derived CDR1 and CDR2 are SGHTA and FQGNSA. The CDR3 loop is CASSTGQGGYTF. The CDR3 DNA sequence: TGTGCCAGCAGCACCGGACAGGGAGGCTACACCTTC.

This chain uses TRBV5-1 with TRBJ2-1, with 9 bases lining up with TRBD1. J lost 9 bases, V lost 0 bases, and 7 bases had no gene match. The germline V gene encodes CDR1 SGHRS and CDR2 YFSETQ. The length of the CDR3 is 15 residues. The CDR3 sequence is CASSLGGTGLIEQFF. The DNA for the CDR3 is TGCGCCAGCAGCTTGGGAGGGACAGGGTTGATTGAGCAGTTCTTC. The whole variable domain, remainder taken from reference TRBV5-1 and TRBJ2-1, is KAGVTQTPRYLIKTRGQQVTLSCSPISGHRSVSWYQQTPGQGLQFLFEYFSETQRNKGNFPGRFSGRQFSNSRSEMNVSTLELGDSALYLCASSLGGTGLIEQFFGPGTRLTVL.

The gene calls are TRBV19 and TRBJ1-1; D ambiguous. The CDR3 runs 13 residues. V was cut by 7 bases and J by 10 bases, with 19 bases left in between. Germline CDR1 is LNHDA and CDR2 is SQIVND (reference sequence). CDR3 in DNA: TGTGCCAGTACCGGGCAGGCGGAGCGGGGAGCTTTCTTT. Protein: CASTGQAERGAFF.

The chain has TRBV30 and TRBJ2-1; 13 bases align to TRBD2. CDR1 is GTSNPN and CDR2 is SVGIG in the germline V gene (reference sequence). The CDR3 consists of 16 residues. CDR3 sequence: CALTGLAGALDNEQFF. The CDR3, as DNA: TGTGCTTTGACTGGACTAGCGGGGGCGCTGGACAATGAGCAGTTCTTC.